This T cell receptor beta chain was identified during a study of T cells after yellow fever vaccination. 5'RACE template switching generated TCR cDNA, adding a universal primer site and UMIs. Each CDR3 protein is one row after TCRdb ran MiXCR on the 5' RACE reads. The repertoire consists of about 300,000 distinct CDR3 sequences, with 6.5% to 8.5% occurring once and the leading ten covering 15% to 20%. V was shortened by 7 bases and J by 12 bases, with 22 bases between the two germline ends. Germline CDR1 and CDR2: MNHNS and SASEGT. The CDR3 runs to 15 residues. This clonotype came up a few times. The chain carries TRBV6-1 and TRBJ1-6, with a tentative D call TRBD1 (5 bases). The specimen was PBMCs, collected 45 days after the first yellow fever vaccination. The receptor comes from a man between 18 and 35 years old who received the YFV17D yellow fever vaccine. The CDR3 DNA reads TGTGCCAGCACAAGGACGATGACAGTCAGTGGACCCCTCCACTTT. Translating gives CASTRTMTVSGPLHF.